What follows are 19 T cell receptor beta chains derived from one specimen sequenced in a study. TCRdb recomputed calls from the 5' RACE reads with MiXCR, one row per CDR3 protein. The repertoire has over 55,000 distinct CDR3 sequences, about 31% of them found once; the top ten carry roughly 2.5%. Source material: tumor-infiltrating naive CD4+ T cells sorted from the breast tumor. Regarding subset: naive CD4+ T cells, CD4+CD45RA+CD25-. The receptors derive from a female donor with breast cancer.

The sample holds a few counts of this clonotype. The J gene is TRBJ1-1, the V gene TRBV10-2; tentatively, D is TRBD1 (5 bases). This CDR3 region has 16 residues. The V gene's germline CDR1 is WSHSY and CDR2 SAAADI. The ends were cut back, 5 bases at V and 2 bases at J, with 18 bases in the middle. Here the CDR3 DNA reads TGCGCCAGCAGTCGAGGGGCCCTTCTTTTTAACACTGAAGCTTTCTTT. Its protein is CASSRGALLFNTEAFF.

The V call is TRBV7-2, the J call TRBJ2-1; TRBD2 agrees at 10 bases. Germline CDR1 SGHTA, CDR2 FQGNSA. V lost 5 bases and J lost 3; bases outside the gene matches: 10. There are 17 residues in the CDR3. The CDR3 DNA is TGTGCCAGCAGCCCCCGAATACTAGCGGGGTACTACAATGAGCAGTTCTTC. Translating gives CASSPRILAGYYNEQFF.

The J gene is TRBJ1-5, the V gene TRBV6-5; D ambiguous. V dropped 0 bases and J dropped 3 bases, with 9 bases sitting between them. CDR1 and CDR2 from the germline V gene are MNHEY and SVGAGI. CDR3 length: 15 amino acids. CDR3 DNA: TGTGCCAGCAGTTACTCGAGTGGGGACAATCAGCCCCAGCATTTT. Translated, it gives CASSYSSGDNQPQHF.

This chain connects TRBV20-1 to TRBJ2-1, with TRBD2 matching over 9 bases. Germline CDR1 DFQATT, CDR2 SNEGSKA (reference sequence). V shed 6 bases and J 0 bases; nucleotides not matched to a gene: 9. The CDR3 runs 16 residues. CDR3 sequence reads: CSASRLSGSSYNEQFF. The CDR3 nucleotides are TGCAGTGCGAGTCGCCTTAGCGGGAGCTCCTACAATGAGCAGTTCTTC.

The chain carries TRBV2 and TRBJ2-1; D remains ambiguous. The CDR3 has 15 amino acids. The germline CDR1 and CDR2 sequences are SNHLY and FYNNEI. Trimming pared 1 base from V and 15 bases from J, leaving 22 bases between. The DNA for the CDR3 is TGTGCCAGCAGTGAAGAGGCGGCTGACCTCTCAAAGGCGTTCTTC. Translated, it gives CASSEEAADLSKAFF.

In this sample, this clonotype turned up a few times. The chain carries TRBV29-1 and TRBJ2-5; weak D call: TRBD2 (5 bases). The CDR3 totals 15 residues. Germline V lookup: CDR1 SQVTM, CDR2 ANQGSEA. Trimming pared 0 bases from V and 5 bases from J, leaving 16 bases between. In DNA form, the CDR3 reads TGCAGCGTTGAAGATGTATTGGGAGCCAGGGAGACCCAGTACTTC. Its translation: CSVEDVLGARETQYF.

Only a few counts were recorded for this clonotype. Germline is not matched at one junction end, which may reflect a read error. The chain has TRBV4-3 and TRBJ2-5; tentatively, D is TRBD1 (6 bases). This CDR3 has 16 amino acids. Germline-derived CDR1 and CDR2 are LGHNA and YSLEER. CDR3 loop: CASSLTTGHSQETQCF. The CDR3 DNA reads TGCGCCAGCAGCCTCACCACGGGACACAGCCAAGAGACCCAGTGCTTC.

The chain carries TRBV5-1 and TRBJ1-1, with D possibly matching TRBD1 (5 bases). This CDR3 has 14 amino acids. Germline V lookup: CDR1 SGHRS, CDR2 YFSETQ. V shed 2 bases and J shed 1 base, with 9 bases lying between them. Written as DNA, the CDR3 is TGCGCCAGCAGCTTACAGGCGACGAACACTGAAGCTTTCTTT. Its translation is CASSLQATNTEAFF.

The gene calls are TRBV7-6 and TRBJ2-3; 10 bases are shared with TRBD1. J gave up 1 base and V 4 bases, and 2 bases lay outside the gene matches. There are 15 residues in the CDR3. Germline V gives CDR1 SGHVS, CDR2 FNYEAQ. CDR3 protein: CASSSGTGGTDTQYF. CDR3 sequence (DNA): TGTGCCAGCAGCTCTGGGACAGGGGGCACAGATACGCAGTATTTT.

The chain links TRBV20-1 to TRBJ2-1, with D possibly being TRBD1 or TRBD2 (5 bases each). The CDR3 runs 14 residues. V was pared by 0 bases and J by 8 bases, with 14 bases between. Germline CDR1 DFQATT, CDR2 SNEGSKA (reference sequence). The CDR3 here is CSARDPEGSYEQFF. Written as DNA, the CDR3 is TGCAGTGCTAGAGATCCCGAGGGGAGCTATGAGCAGTTCTTC.

By sample share, this clonotype is medium-sized. This sequence joins TRBV12-3 or TRBV12-4 and TRBJ2-5; D is unclear. V was clipped by 1 base and J by 7 bases, with 4 bases between them. The CDR3 is made up of 11 amino acids. DNA of the CDR3: TGTGCCAGCAGTTTAGAGGGGACCCAGTACTTC. Amino acids: CASSLEGTQYF.

This clonotype was recorded many times. This CDR3 reads CASRPRYSGTGITPLHF. The DNA for the CDR3 is TGTGCCAGCAGACCCCGATACTCCGGGACAGGGATAACACCCCTCCACTTT. The V and J genes are TRBV6-5 and TRBJ1-6; TRBD1 matches at 9 bases. Trimming cost V 6 bases and J 11 bases; bases outside gene matches: 17. CDR1 is MNHEY, CDR2 SVGAGI, per germline. The CDR3 spans 17 residues.

At least ten counts were recorded for this clonotype. The chain is built from TRBV9 and TRBJ1-2; D gene unclear. V shed 6 bases and J shed 7 bases, with 10 bases lying between them. The CDR3 has 11 amino acids. Germline-derived CDR1 and CDR2 are SGDLS and YYNGEE. CDR3 in amino acids: CASNGFGGYTF. Here the CDR3 DNA reads TGTGCCAGCAACGGGTTTGGTGGCTACACCTTC.

The chain links TRBV6-1 to TRBJ2-2; 8 bases are a match to TRBD1. Trimming cost V 6 bases and J 1 base; bases outside gene matches: 7. The germline CDR1 and CDR2 sequences are MNHNS and SASEGT. The CDR3 is 16 residues long. CDR3 coding DNA: TGTGCCAGCAGGGACAGGGTCGGGTGGAACACCGGGGAGCTGTTTTTT. Translation gives CASRDRVGWNTGELFF.

This clonotype was recorded at least ten times. The chain combines TRBV5-1 with TRBJ1-2; D uncertain. CDR3 length equals 13 residues. Germline loops: CDR1 SGHRS, CDR2 YFSETQ. V gave up 1 base and J gave up 3 bases, with 7 bases separating them. The CDR3 protein is CASSLRADYGYTF. CDR3 coding DNA: TGCGCCAGCAGCTTGAGGGCCGACTATGGCTACACCTTC.

The gene calls are TRBV12-3 or TRBV12-4 and TRBJ1-4; D gene unclear. V lost 4 bases to trimming and J lost 0 bases, with 12 bases between them. There are 16 residues in the CDR3. CDR3 region: CASSSFSHATNEKLFF. The CDR3 DNA follows: TGTGCCAGCAGTTCCTTCTCACACGCAACTAATGAAAAACTGTTTTTT.

The table lists this clonotype with many counts. This chain uses TRBV5-1 with TRBJ1-1, with D unclear. Trimming shortened V by 1 base and J by 5 bases, and 12 bases separated the two germline ends. The CDR3 loop spans 14 amino acids. Per the germline V gene, CDR1 is SGHRS and CDR2 is YFSETQ. Here the CDR3 DNA reads TGCGCCAGCAGCTTGACAGAAGAAAGTACTGAAGCTTTCTTT. This codes for CASSLTEESTEAFF.

The chain uses TRBV15 and TRBJ1-5; D possibly corresponds to TRBD1 (6 bases). CDR3 size: 16 residues. Trimming stripped 4 bases from V and 3 bases from J, with 16 bases between. Germline assignment: CDR1 LNHNV and CDR2 YYDKDF (reference sequence). CDR3 bases: TGTGCCACCAGCACCCACAGGGAGCGGGTCAATCAGCCCCAGCATTTT. Amino acid sequence: CATSTHRERVNQPQHF.

The sample holds many counts of this clonotype. The V gene is TRBV4-2, the J gene TRBJ1-6; 7 positions agree with TRBD1. The CDR3 sequence is 15 residues long. Germline CDR1 is LGHNA and CDR2 is YNFKEQ. V trimming: 0 bases; J trimming: 7 bases; junction bases outside the gene matches: 3. The CDR3 region has the DNA TGTGCCAGCAGCCAAGAGACAGGGCTAAATTCACCCCTCCACTTT. Amino acids: CASSQETGLNSPLHF.